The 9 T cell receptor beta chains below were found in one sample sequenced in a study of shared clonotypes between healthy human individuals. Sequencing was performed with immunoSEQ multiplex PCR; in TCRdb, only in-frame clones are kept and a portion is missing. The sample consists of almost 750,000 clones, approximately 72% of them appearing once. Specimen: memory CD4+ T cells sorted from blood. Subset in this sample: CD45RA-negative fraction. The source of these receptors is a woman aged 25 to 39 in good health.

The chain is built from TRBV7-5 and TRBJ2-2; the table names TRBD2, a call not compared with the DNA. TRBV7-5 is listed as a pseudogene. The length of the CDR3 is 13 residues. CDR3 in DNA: TGTGCCAGCAGCCCCGGGTACGCCGGGGAGCTGTTTTTT. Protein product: CASSPGYAGELFF.

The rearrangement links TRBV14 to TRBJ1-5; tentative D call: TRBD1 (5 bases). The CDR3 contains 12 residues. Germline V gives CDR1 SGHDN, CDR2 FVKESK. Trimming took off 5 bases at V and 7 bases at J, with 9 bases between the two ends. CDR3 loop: CASSAGGQPQHF. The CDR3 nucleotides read TGTGCCAGCAGCGCGGGGGGACAGCCCCAGCATTTT.

The CDR3 is CSANGPYEQYF. CDR3 bases: TGCAGTGCTAACGGACCCTACGAGCAGTACTTC. This chain connects TRBV20-1 to TRBJ2-7, with no clear D. V was pared by 4 bases and J by 2 bases, with 6 bases between. This CDR3 contains 11 residues. The germline gives CDR1 DFQATT, CDR2 SNEGSKA (reference sequence).

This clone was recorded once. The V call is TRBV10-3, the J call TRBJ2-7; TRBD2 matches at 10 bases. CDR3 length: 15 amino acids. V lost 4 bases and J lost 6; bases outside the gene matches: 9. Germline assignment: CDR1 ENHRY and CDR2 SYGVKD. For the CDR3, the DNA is TGTGCCATCAGTGGCTCCGGGACTAGCGAGGGCGAGCAGTACTTC. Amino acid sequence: CAISGSGTSEGEQYF.

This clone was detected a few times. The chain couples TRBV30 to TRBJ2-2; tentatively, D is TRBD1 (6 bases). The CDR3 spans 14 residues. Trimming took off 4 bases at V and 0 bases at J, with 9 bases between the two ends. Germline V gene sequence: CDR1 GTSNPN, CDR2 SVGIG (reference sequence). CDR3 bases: TGTGCCTGGAAGACAGGTGCGAACACCGGGGAGCTGTTTTTT. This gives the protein CAWKTGANTGELFF.

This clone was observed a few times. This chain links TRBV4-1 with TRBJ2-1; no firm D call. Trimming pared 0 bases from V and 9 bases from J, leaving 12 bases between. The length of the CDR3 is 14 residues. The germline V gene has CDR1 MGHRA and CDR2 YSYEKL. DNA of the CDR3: TGCGCCAGCAGCCAAGATCTAGTCAACGGTGAGCAGTTCTTC. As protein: CASSQDLVNGEQFF.

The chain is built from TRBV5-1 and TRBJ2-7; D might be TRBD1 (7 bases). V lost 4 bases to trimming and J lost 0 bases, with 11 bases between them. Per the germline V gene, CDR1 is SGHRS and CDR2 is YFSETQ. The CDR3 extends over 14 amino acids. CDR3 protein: CASSPQGGSYEQYF. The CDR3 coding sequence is TGCGCCAGCAGCCCTCAGGGGGGCTCCTACGAGCAGTACTTC.

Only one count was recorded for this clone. Here the CDR3 reads CASSPLRGTGIELFF. The CDR3 DNA reads TGTGCCAGCAGCCCCCTTAGGGGGACAGGGATAGAACTGTTTTTT. The chain carries TRBV2 and TRBJ1-4; 9 bases fit TRBD1. The V segment lost 6 bases and the J segment 12 bases; nucleotides outside the gene matches: 14. CDR1 and CDR2 (germline): SNHLY, FYNNEI. The CDR3 is 15 residues long.

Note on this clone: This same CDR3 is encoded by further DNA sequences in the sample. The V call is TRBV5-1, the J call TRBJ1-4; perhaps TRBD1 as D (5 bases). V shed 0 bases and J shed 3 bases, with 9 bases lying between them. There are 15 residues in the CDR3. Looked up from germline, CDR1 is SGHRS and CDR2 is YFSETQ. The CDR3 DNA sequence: TGCGCCAGCAGCTTGGAAGGGGTATCTAATGAAAAACTGTTTTTT. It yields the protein CASSLEGVSNEKLFF.